This TCR beta chain comes out of a study of cytomegalovirus exposure and HLA in healthy donors (dated by TCRdb to the late 2010s). The study in broad terms: In an earlier analysis of under 750 of the donors, around 290 Gb of sequence data and approximately 100 million unique TCR beta sequences from roughly 180 million T cells were reported. The genetic ancestry cluster associated with self-reported Caucasian donors included 81% of the 398 genotyped donors. Both class I and class II loci were covered by HLA typing, at four-digit resolution. About 5 DR-DQ haplotypes were handled as single units for association and clustering, since linkage in the cohort was strong. All discovery cohort repertoires had been generated on a single sequencing platform. The study aimed to test whether cataloging public T cell receptors could reveal signatures of past pathogen exposure. The study used immunosequencing to profile the T cell repertoires of 670 or so subjects and linked those repertoires to cytomegalovirus serostatus. Besides the first cohort of 550 to 750 subjects, a separate validation cohort made up of roughly 120 different subjects was used. Approximately 330 gigabases of sequencing data and around 85 million unique TCR sequences made up an early release that covered under 750 HLA-typed donors. An earlier analysis of 587 of the donors used high-throughput TCR beta sequencing to judge whether each TCR beta V gene segment behaved as functional or pseudogenic. Among around 400 genotyped donors of the cohort, an average of around 250,000 unique TCR beta nucleotide sequences was sequenced per donor, of which about 19% were non-productive. A later analysis re-examined previously published TCR beta repertoires from roughly 720 donors and added high-resolution HLA genotyping to investigate patterns of TCR occurrence. High-throughput TCR immunosequencing, statistical association of individual TCRs with disease status, and machine learning were combined to predict cytomegalovirus infection status. Donor age, sex, ethnicity and CMV serostatus were collected together with the repertoire data. A later genetic analysis used genome-wide SNP genotypes for 398 of the 666 donors, treating that subset as a discovery cohort. Rather than using new phenotypic data, the later analysis identified candidate immune exposures from TCR beta sequences and from how often those sequences occurred across donors. Typing coverage differed by locus: A, B, C, DRB1 and DQB1 were typed in about 620-630 donors, DQA1 in 500 to 550, DPA1 in 600 to 610, and DPB1 in 400 to 480.

Library generation was performed with the immunoSEQ multiplex PCR assay. For the multiplex PCR, a mixture combining 60 forward primers for TCR Vbeta segments and 13 reverse primers for TCR Jbeta segments was used. The CDR3 region of rearranged TCR beta genes was amplified from genomic DNA by a multiplex PCR assay. Amplified TCR beta libraries were sequenced as 87-base-pair reads on the Illumina HiSeq System. Per the source publication's procedure: A later analysis counted about 80 million unique TCR beta chains across the 670 or so repertoires, and about 10 million of these chains were shared by at least two donors. To remove PCR and sequencing errors, raw reads were error-corrected and collapsed into unique sequences using a nearest-neighbor algorithm that merged closely related sequences. To assign V, D and J gene segments, CDR3 sequences were aligned to IMGT reference sequences. Each retained sequence needed at least a six-nucleotide match to both a V gene segment and a J gene segment. Rearrangements were classified as productive when the CDR3 lacked stop codons and remained in frame with V and J, and all other rearrangements were classified as non-productive. Following IMGT convention, CDR3 was defined as the stretch from the second conserved V-encoded cysteine to the conserved J-encoded phenylalanine. Sequences without an unambiguous match to a single V gene segment were excluded from the earlier analysis of 450 to 750 of the donors. An earlier analysis of a few hundred of the donors called V segments functional above 56.7% productive rearrangements and segregating when the between-donor standard deviation exceeded 5%. A statistical classification framework was built to diagnose cytomegalovirus status from the catalog of TCR beta chain sequences. V and J gene assignment, in a later analysis, came from comparing TCR nucleotide sequences with IMGT/GENE-DB human TR gene sequences. The TCRdist pipeline was used in a later analysis to assign CDR3 sequences and most-parsimonious VDJ recombination scenarios. In a later analysis, each TCR beta chain was defined by its CDR3 amino acid sequence together with its V-gene family, and reads without a unique V-gene family were excluded. In a later analysis, 450 to 600 highly shared, low-generation-probability nucleotide sequences were removed to address suspected cross-contamination and a sequencing artifact. A later analysis calculated a clonal expansion index for each public chain from normalized within-repertoire ranks of inferred template counts. In a later analysis, generation probabilities were computed using a VDJ recombination model fitted to out-of-frame rearrangements, and the results were checked against IGoR. In a later analysis, TCR-TCR, TCR-HLA and TCR-CMV co-occurrence was scored with hypergeometric tests, and a repertoire-size bias correction was applied to TCR pairs. In a later analysis, false discovery rates were estimated by permuting HLA or CMV assignments 20 times. A later analysis grouped co-occurring TCRs with DBSCAN, adding TCRdist sequence similarity when clustering within HLA-allele-positive subsets. Repertoires with fewer than 30,000 or more than 120,000 public chains were left out of co-occurrence clustering, as were a handful of repertoires with anomalous nucleotide sharing. Drawn from immuneACCESS, this table holds only the in-frame rearrangements with V and J called that TCRdb kept. Clones are partly lost; checked studies trace under half to an unresolved V gene and leave the rest unexplained. The V and J calls and clone size come from that table; D and trimming were worked out from the DNA. For this sample the table gives 150,000 to 200,000 clones, of which 65% to 80% were detected only once. In total, the top ten clones hold approximately 1% of the sample.

The cohort consisted of 670 or so healthy bone marrow donors. Cohort members were all nominally healthy when sampled, although unrecorded immune exposures were likely present. The donor tested CMV seronegative and was one of the 352 seronegative cohort members. Each donor provided a peripheral blood sample, and peripheral blood mononuclear cells were used for TCR beta sequencing. Genomic DNA extraction from the blood cell samples was performed with the Qiagen DNeasy Blood Extraction Kit. Broad study findings and their caveats: The earlier analysis of a few hundred of the donors excluded some 15 rarely observed V segments, including chromosome 9 orphons, because counts were too low. A further reported finding was that TCR beta sequences accurately predicted the HLA-A and HLA-B alleles for most subjects in the first cohort. Linkage disequilibrium might explain the correlated functional status among segregating V segments, but an unknown experimental factor could not be ruled out. An earlier analysis of approximately 540 of the donors showed that most TCR beta V segments appeared in productive rearrangements either about 87% or about 30% of the time, which broadly matched IMGT annotations. The authors suggested that the approach could potentially be extended to other disease states and immunological phenotypes. Across donors, most TCR sequences were observed very rarely, whereas some public TCRs were present in many individuals. In this cohort, only TCR beta chains were sequenced, and detectable features were limited by the absence of alpha or paired-chain data. At a false discovery rate of 0.05, a later analysis linked about 16,000 TCR beta sequences to specific HLA alleles. The 87-base-pair reads could not distinguish some IMGT-functional V segments, including TRBV6-2 and TRBV6-3, so those segments were excluded. Assigning TCR associations to individual alleles was difficult when HLA alleles, especially DR and DQ, strongly co-occurred. The only immune exposure information available for the cohort was CMV serostatus. According to a later analysis, TCR association rates differed among HLA loci, with DRB1 alleles showing the most associated TCRs and HLA-C alleles showing the fewest. Three of the identified cytomegalovirus-associated TCR beta chains were confirmed in vitro to be specific for cytomegalovirus antigens. Sequencing depth was assumed to be roughly uniform across donors in the presence/absence analyses, though that assumption may not hold. According to a later genetic analysis, donors in an Asian-associated ancestry cluster had fewer N-insertions in productive TCRs than the roughly 670-donor mean. According to a later analysis, parvovirus B19, influenza, CMV and Epstein-Barr virus appeared linked to several top co-occurrence clusters. A later genetic analysis associated a missense DCLRE1C variant with V-gene and J-gene trimming of TCR beta chains, and an independent cohort replicated the association. Most CMV-associated TCR beta chains appeared to be HLA-restricted in a later analysis, and the HLA associations seemed to be driven largely by CMV exposure. Compared with equally common non-associated chains, HLA-associated TCR beta chains in a later analysis were more clonally expanded and had lower generation probabilities. The sequencing pipeline was judged likely to have produced a cluster of highly shared sequence variants as a technical artifact. The classifier was reported to diagnose cytomegalovirus status with high specificity and sensitivity in both the original and validation cohorts. In the study, some 160 TCR beta chains were listed as associated with cytomegalovirus. HLA typing was unavailable for some donors at each locus, so association tests used only the typed subset.

This clone came up a few times. Which antigen it targets is not known. Qualities for individual bases were not recorded, and no much larger clone is one base off. V lost 0 bases and J lost 3 bases; the stretch between them is 9 bases long. The cysteine opens and the phenylalanine closes a CDR3 of 15 amino acids. Only the CDR3 DNA is retained, 45 bases long and in frame from the first base. The germline V gene yields MNHEY for CDR1 and SVGAGI for CDR2. The clonotype originates from a woman in her thirties or forties in good health and CMV-seronegative. The chain couples TRBV6-5 to TRBJ1-3; the D gene identity is not certain. Material: PBMCs. The DNA sequence follows: TGTGCCAGCAGTTACTCGCGGAGGGATGGAAACACCATATATTTT. Translated, it reads CASSYSRRDGNTIYF.